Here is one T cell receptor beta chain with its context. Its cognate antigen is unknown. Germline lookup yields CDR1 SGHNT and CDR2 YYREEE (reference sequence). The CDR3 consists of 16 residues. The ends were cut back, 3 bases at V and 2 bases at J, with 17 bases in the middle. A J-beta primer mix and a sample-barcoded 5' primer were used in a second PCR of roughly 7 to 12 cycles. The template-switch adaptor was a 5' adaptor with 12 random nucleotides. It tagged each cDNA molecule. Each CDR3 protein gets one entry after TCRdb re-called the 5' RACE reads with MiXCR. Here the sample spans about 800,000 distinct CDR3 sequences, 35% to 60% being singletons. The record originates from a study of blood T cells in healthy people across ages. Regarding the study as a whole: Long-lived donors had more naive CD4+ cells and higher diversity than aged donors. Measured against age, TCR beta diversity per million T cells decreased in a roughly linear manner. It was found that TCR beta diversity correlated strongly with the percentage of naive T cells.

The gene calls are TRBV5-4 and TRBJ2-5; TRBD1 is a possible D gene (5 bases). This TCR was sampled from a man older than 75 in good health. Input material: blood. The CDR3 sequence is CASSSQSAGIQETQYF. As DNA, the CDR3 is TGTGCCAGCAGCTCCCAATCTGCAGGGATACAAGAGACCCAGTACTTC.